What follows are 25 T cell receptor beta chains derived from one specimen sequenced in a study of blood T cell repertoires in COVID-19. TCRdb keeps only in-frame clones here, not all; method: immunoSEQ multiplex PCR. The profile shows around 300,000 clones, about 90% of them singletons. The sample consisted of PBMCs or T cells enriched from blood (not recorded which). These receptors all come from a man aged 25-45 years who had recovered from COVID-19.

The CDR3 coding sequence is TGTGCCAGCGGAGCGGGGGGGCCGGGCACCGGGGAGCTGTTTTTT. Protein product: CASGAGGPGTGELFF. This chain joins TRBV6-5 and TRBJ2-2, with 10 bases matching TRBD2. The CDR3 runs to 15 residues. Germline V gives CDR1 MNHEY, CDR2 SVGAGI. The trim removed 8 bases at V and 4 bases at J, leaving 7 bases unmatched.

The genes are TRBV19 and TRBJ2-5; 15 bases align to TRBD2. Germline V lookup: CDR1 LNHDA, CDR2 SQIVND (reference sequence). V lost 6 bases to trimming and J lost 1 base; unmatched junction nucleotides: 0. The CDR3 is made up of 15 amino acids. CDR3 bases: TGTGCCAGTAGGGGACTAGCGGGGGGCCAAGAGACCCAGTACTTC. Amino acid sequence: CASRGLAGGQETQYF.

This clone appeared a single time. The chain uses TRBV20-1 and TRBJ1-3, with D uncertain. Germline V lookup: CDR1 DFQATT, CDR2 SNEGSKA (reference sequence). The CDR3 spans 11 residues. Between the trimmed V and J ends, which lost 0 bases and 11 bases, there was a span of 8 bases. The CDR3 sequence: CSARDGRAIYF. The CDR3 bases are TGCAGTGCTAGAGATGGCCGGGCCATATATTTT.

This clone was counted once. The chain joins TRBV7-2 to TRBJ1-1; the match to TRBD1 covers 10 bases. The CDR3 consists of 14 residues. Germline CDR1 reads SGHTA; CDR2 reads FQGNSA. Trimming cost V 5 bases and J 5 bases; bases outside gene matches: 5. CDR3 protein: CASSLGQGRTEAFF. The CDR3 DNA reads as TGTGCCAGCAGCCTGGGACAGGGGAGGACTGAAGCTTTCTTT.

This chain connects TRBV11-2 to TRBJ2-2, with 10 positions matching TRBD2. The CDR3 runs to 18 residues. J lost 4 bases, V lost 5 bases, and 13 bases had no gene match. Germline V lookup: CDR1 SGHAT, CDR2 FQNNGV. The DNA of the CDR3 is TGTGCCAGCAGCCCGCAAAAAGCGGGGGGGCCCCCCACCGGGGAGCTGTTTTTT. The encoded protein is CASSPQKAGGPPTGELFF. Looking up the rest from reference TRBV11-2 and TRBJ2-2 gives the full variable domain: EAGVAQSPRYKIIEKRQSVAFWCNPISGHATLYWYQQILGQGPKLLIQFQNNGVVDDSQLPKDRFSAERLKGVDSTLKIQPAKLEDSAVYLCASSPQKAGGPPTGELFFGEGSRLTVL.

V gene TRBV3-1 (or the pseudogene TRBV3-2) combines with J gene TRBJ2-7, with 7 bases fitting TRBD2. Germline V CDR1 and CDR2: LGHDT, YNNKEL (reference sequence). Losses at the gene ends were 0 bases for V and 13 bases for J; bases not matched to a gene: 12. The CDR3 is 14 residues long. The CDR3 bases are TGTGCCAGCAGCCAAGAGGGGGGAGGGACTATACGATACTTC. This encodes CASSQEGGGTIRYF.

This clone was seen just once. This chain joins TRBV5-4 and TRBJ1-1; D is uncertain. Germline V gives CDR1 SGHNT, CDR2 YYREEE (reference sequence). This CDR3 comprises 14 residues. V was trimmed by 2 bases and J by 4 bases, leaving 12 bases between them. The CDR3 DNA sequence: TGTGCCAGCAGCTTTGGAGGGCTCACCACTGAAGCTTTCTTT. Translating it yields CASSFGGLTTEAFF.

This chain connects TRBV28 to TRBJ1-1, with TRBD1 matching over 11 bases. The V segment lost 1 base and the J segment 5 bases; nucleotides outside the gene matches: 6. This CDR3 comprises 16 residues. Germline V gene sequence: CDR1 MDHEN, CDR2 SYDVKM. The CDR3 DNA reads TGTGCCAGCAGTTTATCGGACAGGGGGCCGAATACTGAAGCTTTCTTT. It is translated as CASSLSDRGPNTEAFF. Full variable domain (outside the CDR3, taken from reference TRBV28 and TRBJ1-1): DVKVTQSSRYLVKRTGEKVFLECVQDMDHENMFWYRQDPGLGLRLIYFSYDVKMKEKGDIPEGYSVSREKKERFSLILESASTNQTSMYLCASSLSDRGPNTEAFFGQGTRLTVV.

The chain recombines TRBV7-8 with TRBJ1-1, with D uncertain. CDR1 SGHVS and CDR2 FQNEAQ come from the germline V gene. The V end was cut by 1 base, the J end by 2 bases, with 8 bases between. The CDR3 contains 14 residues. The CDR3 here is CASSLENSNTEAFF. The CDR3 bases are TGTGCCAGCAGCTTAGAGAACAGTAACACTGAAGCTTTCTTT. Full variable domain (remainder filled in from reference TRBV7-8 and TRBJ1-1): GAGVSQSPRYKVAKRGQDVALRCDPISGHVSLFWYQQALGQGPEFLTYFQNEAQLDKSGLPSDRFFAERPEGSVSTLKIQRTQQEDSAVYLCASSLENSNTEAFFGQGTRLTVV.

This clone has a handful of counts. J is TRBJ2-1 and V is TRBV6-4, with 13 positions matching TRBD2. J was trimmed by 5 bases and V by 4 bases; bases with no gene match: 2. CDR3 length: 15 residues. CDR1 MRHNA and CDR2 SNTAGT come from the germline V gene. Here the CDR3 reads CASSVGTSGDNEQFF. The CDR3, as DNA: TGTGCCAGCAGTGTAGGGACTAGCGGGGACAATGAGCAGTTCTTC.

The genes are TRBV2 and TRBJ2-3; 11 bases are shared with TRBD2. This CDR3 has 14 amino acids. CDR1 is SNHLY, CDR2 FYNNEI, per germline. V dropped 5 bases and J dropped 6; count of bases not matched to a gene: 4. CDR3 region: CASSRLAGTDTQYF. CDR3 in DNA: TGTGCCAGCAGTCGACTAGCGGGGACTGATACGCAGTATTTT. Based on the CDR3 plus reference TRBV2 and TRBJ2-3, the full variable domain is EPEVTQTPSHQVTQMGQEVILRCVPISNHLYFYWYRQILGQKVEFLVSFYNNEISEKSEIFDDQFSVERPDGSNFTLKIRSTKLEDSAMYFCASSRLAGTDTQYFGPGTRLTVL.

This chain joins TRBV4-1 and TRBJ2-2, with 12 bases aligning to TRBD2. V shed 3 bases, J shed 6 bases, and the junction held 2 bases outside the gene matches. Germline CDR1 reads MGHRA; CDR2 reads YSYEKL. This CDR3 has 15 residues. CDR3 sequence: CASSHTSGGPGELFF. As DNA, the CDR3 is TGCGCCAGCAGCCACACTAGCGGGGGGCCCGGGGAGCTGTTTTTT.

The rearrangement uses TRBV18 and TRBJ2-7, with 9 bases that match TRBD1. Germline V lookup: CDR1 KGHSH, CDR2 LQKENI. With 3 bases clipped from V and 5 bases from J, the junction kept 8 bases outside the gene matches. The CDR3 contains 15 residues. This CDR3 reads CASSPLGQGIDEQYF. The CDR3 DNA reads TGTGCCAGCTCACCTCTCGGACAGGGGATCGACGAGCAGTACTTC.

This chain joins TRBV5-1 and TRBJ2-7; D unclear. Per the germline V gene, CDR1 is SGHRS and CDR2 is YFSETQ. V lost 0 bases, J lost 0 bases, and 13 bases lay in between. This CDR3 has 16 residues. The CDR3 spells CASSLDPQRSSYEQYF. The CDR3 coding sequence is TGCGCCAGCAGCTTGGACCCGCAACGTAGCTCCTACGAGCAGTACTTC.

The CDR3 sequence is CATSDLLDNEQFF. CDR3 sequence (DNA): TGTGCCACCAGTGATTTACTAGACAATGAGCAGTTCTTC. The chain carries TRBV24-1 and TRBJ2-1, with a weak D call TRBD2 (5 bases). CDR1 and CDR2 from the germline V gene are KGHDR and SFDVKD. The V end lost 1 base, the J end lost 5 bases, and 5 bases lay between the germline ends. CDR3 length: 13 amino acids.

CDR3 residues: CASSENWNSPLHF. CDR3 DNA: TGTGCCAGCAGTGAAAACTGGAATTCACCCCTCCACTTT. This sequence joins TRBV2 and TRBJ1-6, with D hard to call. CDR1 and CDR2 (germline): SNHLY, FYNNEI. V lost 2 bases and J 7 bases, leaving 6 bases between the germline ends. This CDR3 contains 13 residues. Supplemented by reference TRBV2 and TRBJ1-6, the full variable domain reads EPEVTQTPSHQVTQMGQEVILRCVPISNHLYFYWYRQILGQKVEFLVSFYNNEISEKSEIFDDQFSVERPDGSNFTLKIRSTKLEDSAMYFCASSENWNSPLHFGNGTRLTVT.

J is TRBJ1-1 and V is TRBV5-5; D is uncertain. Trimming left V 2 bases short and J 1 base short, with 3 bases between. Germline V gene lookup returns CDR1 SGHKS and CDR2 YYEKEE (reference sequence). The CDR3 consists of 12 residues. CDR3 protein: CASSFRNTEAFF. CDR3 bases: TGTGCCAGCAGCTTCAGGAACACTGAAGCTTTCTTT.

The chain joins TRBV15 to TRBJ2-5; the D is unclear. The germline V gene encodes CDR1 LNHNV and CDR2 YYDKDF (reference sequence). Trimming shortened V by 6 bases and J by 5 bases, and 13 bases separated the two germline ends. The CDR3 runs to 13 residues. Here the CDR3 reads CATSILVSETQYF. The DNA of the CDR3 is TGTGCCACCAGTATTCTAGTTTCGGAGACCCAGTACTTC.

The chain couples TRBV5-4 to TRBJ1-2, with no clear D. V shed 3 bases and J shed 5 bases, with 8 bases lying between them. The CDR3 spans 12 residues. From germline, CDR1 is SGHNT and CDR2 YYREEE (reference sequence). Here the CDR3 DNA reads TGTGCCAGCAGCTCCCCTCAGTATGGCTACACCTTC. This encodes CASSSPQYGYTF.

The chain has TRBV12-2 and TRBJ2-6; the listed D gene, TRBD1, was not tested against the DNA. TRBV12-2 is a known pseudogene. The CDR3 contains 18 residues. The CDR3 spells CASRPRDRGFSGANVLTF. Here the CDR3 DNA reads TGTGCAAGTCGCCCACGAGACAGGGGATTCTCTGGGGCCAACGTCCTGACTTTC.

This clone was detected only once. This chain connects TRBV5-1 to TRBJ2-7, with D maybe TRBD2 (5 bases). There are 14 residues in the CDR3. CDR1 is SGHRS and CDR2 is YFSETQ in the germline V gene. Trimming removed 0 bases at V and 0 bases at J, with 7 bases between. Written as DNA, the CDR3 is TGCGCCAGCAGCTTGGTGGGAGACTCCTACGAGCAGTACTTC. Translating it yields CASSLVGDSYEQYF.

This rearrangement joins TRBV28 to TRBJ2-6; unclear D gene. Germline-derived CDR1 and CDR2 are MDHEN and SYDVKM. V gave up 3 bases and J gave up 2 bases, with 8 bases separating them. The CDR3 is 15 amino acids. In nucleotides, the CDR3 is TGTGCCAGCAGTTTCTTCCCAGCTGGGGCCAACGTCCTGACTTTC. This codes for CASSFFPAGANVLTF.

The J gene is TRBJ1-2, the V gene TRBV7-9, with no clear D. In germline, CDR1 is SEHNR, CDR2 FQNEAQ (reference sequence). The CDR3 consists of 13 residues. Trimming stripped 1 base from V and 2 bases from J, with 5 bases between. The CDR3 protein is CASSLDSNYGYTF. CDR3 DNA: TGTGCCAGCAGCTTAGACAGCAACTATGGCTACACCTTC. The full variable domain, rest sourced from reference TRBV7-9 and TRBJ1-2, is DTGVSQNPRHKITKRGQNVTFRCDPISEHNRLYWYRQTLGQGPEFLTYFQNEAQLEKSRLLSDRFSAERPKGSFSTLEIQRTEQGDSAMYLCASSLDSNYGYTFGSGTRLTVV.

The rearrangement links TRBV7-9 to TRBJ1-2; 7 bases are shared with TRBD1. The CDR3 runs 15 residues. Germline V gene data show CDR1 as SEHNR and CDR2 as FQNEAQ (reference sequence). V was pared by 4 bases and J by 4 bases, with 9 bases of the junction left unmatched. The CDR3 DNA reads as TGTGCCAGCAGCTACGGGGACAGCTTTTTCTATGGCTACACCTTC. Translating it yields CASSYGDSFFYGYTF.

This chain uses TRBV27 with TRBJ2-1; TRBD2 matches 7 bases. Per the germline V gene, CDR1 is MNHEY and CDR2 is SMNVEV (reference sequence). Germline trimming cut 5 bases from V and 2 bases from J; bases unmatched to any gene: 6. This CDR3 is 15 amino acids long. CDR3 sequence: CASSISGETYNEQFF. CDR3 bases: TGTGCCAGCAGTATAAGCGGGGAAACCTACAATGAGCAGTTCTTC.